The T cell receptor beta chain under discussion was sequenced for a study of sequential checkpoint blockade in melanoma. On the study more broadly: Patients were randomized 1:1 to nivolumab-then-ipilimumab or ipilimumab-then-nivolumab first-line. Maintenance nivolumab came after either treatment sequence.

Sequencing was performed with immunoSEQ multiplex PCR; in TCRdb, only in-frame clones are kept and a portion is missing. This table has around 18,000 clones, roughly 72% appearing once. The CDR3 extends over 15 amino acids. Germline CDR1 is GTSNPN and CDR2 is SVGIG (reference sequence). V lost 2 bases and J lost 1; bases outside the gene matches: 6. Treatment denoted: randomized to nivolumab then ipilimumab (arm A) or the reverse (arm B). Live CD3+CD8+ CD19− CD56− cells were sorted from PBMCs. This chain links TRBV30 with TRBJ2-7, with TRBD2 identical over 9 bases. The clonotype was recovered from a human donor with melanoma. The starting material was CD8+ T cells sorted from blood (inferred from file names), obtained from a patient given nivolumab and ipilimumab in sequence. CDR3 residues: CAWSPIAGASYEQYF. As DNA, the CDR3 is TGTGCCTGGAGTCCTATAGCGGGGGCATCCTACGAGCAGTACTTC.